These 14 T cell receptor beta chains were sequenced from one sample in a study of blood T cell repertoires in COVID-19. Clones were sequenced by immunoSEQ multiplex PCR, and TCRdb holds only the in-frame ones, with some missing. This table holds under 350,000 clones, 65% to 90% found once. The sequenced sample was peripheral blood. Receptor source: a human donor in a cohort sampled during active COVID-19.

The sample holds a few counts of this clone. J is TRBJ1-6 and V is TRBV5-1, with a tentative D call TRBD1 (6 bases). The CDR3 is made up of 15 amino acids. Germline V lookup: CDR1 SGHRS, CDR2 YFSETQ. Trimming took off 0 bases at V and 11 bases at J, with 15 bases between the two ends. In nucleotides, the CDR3 is TGCGCCAGCAGCTTGGGAGGCCAGGGGTTTGCACCCCTCCACTTT. Protein product: CASSLGGQGFAPLHF.

The chain carries TRBV5-5 and TRBJ2-6, with 10 bases matching TRBD2. The CDR3 contains 17 residues. CDR1 and CDR2 from the germline V gene are SGHKS and YYEKEE (reference sequence). J gave up 2 bases and V 4 bases, and 6 bases lay outside the gene matches. In DNA, the CDR3 is TGTGCCAGCAGCCTACGAGCGGGGGGGCCTGGGGCCAACGTCCTGACTTTC. It specifies CASSLRAGGPGANVLTF. The full variable domain, its missing parts supplied by reference TRBV5-5 and TRBJ2-6, is DAGVTQSPTHLIKTRGQQVTLRCSPISGHKSVSWYQQVLGQGPQFIFQYYEKEERGRGNFPDRFSARQFPNYSSELNVNALLLGDSALYLCASSLRAGGPGANVLTFGAGSRLTVL.

V gene TRBV5-1 combines with J gene TRBJ1-2, with 9 positions matching TRBD1. Trimming removed 0 bases from V and 4 bases from J; junction bases left unmatched: 13. Germline CDR1 and CDR2: SGHRS and YFSETQ. The CDR3 loop spans 18 amino acids. The CDR3 coding sequence is TGCGCCAGCAGCTTGGCTCCCGCCTCCGGGACAGGGATCTATGGCTACACCTTC. It codes for CASSLAPASGTGIYGYTF.

The chain links TRBV19 to TRBJ1-5; 11 bases agree with TRBD1. Germline V gene sequence: CDR1 LNHDA, CDR2 SQIVND (reference sequence). The V segment lost 4 bases and the J segment 8 bases; nucleotides outside the gene matches: 13. The length of the CDR3 is 17 residues. The CDR3 bases are TGTGCCAGTAGTAGAGGGTCCGGGACAGGGGGTTCTGAGCCCCAGCATTTT. Translation gives CASSRGSGTGGSEPQHF.

The CDR3 loop is CASTIRGAPSSYNEQFF. For the CDR3, the DNA is TGTGCCAGCACCATACGCGGCGCCCCCAGCTCCTACAATGAGCAGTTCTTC. The gene calls are TRBV28 and TRBJ2-1, with unresolved D. The V end was cut by 7 bases, the J end by 0 bases, with 19 bases between. Germline CDR1 reads MDHEN; CDR2 reads SYDVKM. This CDR3 has 17 residues. Using reference TRBV28 and TRBJ2-1 for the parts outside the CDR3, the full variable domain is DVKVTQSSRYLVKRTGEKVFLECVQDMDHENMFWYRQDPGLGLRLIYFSYDVKMKEKGDIPEGYSVSREKKERFSLILESASTNQTSMYLCASTIRGAPSSYNEQFFGPGTRLTVL.

V usage is TRBV24-1 and J usage is TRBJ1-1, with a tentative D call TRBD1 (6 bases). CDR1 is KGHDR and CDR2 is SFDVKD in the germline V gene. The V gene lost 5 bases and the J gene lost 4 bases, with 7 bases spanning the gap. The CDR3 totals 12 residues. The CDR3 DNA sequence: TGTGCCACCAGTGCAGGGGCCACTGAAGCTTTCTTT. Protein: CATSAGATEAFF.

The rearrangement uses TRBV3-1 (or the pseudogene TRBV3-2) and TRBJ2-1; 7 nucleotides align to TRBD1. CDR3 length: 14 amino acids. V lost 1 base, J lost 11 bases, and 8 bases stayed unmatched. CDR1 is LGHDT, CDR2 YNNKEL, per germline (reference sequence). The CDR3 nucleotides are TGTGCCAGCAGCCAAGGAATCCGGGACAGCAAGCAGTTCTTC. It specifies CASSQGIRDSKQFF.

The genes are TRBV7-2 and TRBJ2-7, with a tentative D call TRBD1 (5 bases). This CDR3 has 15 amino acids. From germline, CDR1 is SGHTA and CDR2 FQGNSA. Trimming pared 1 base from V and 2 bases from J, leaving 12 bases between. The CDR3 DNA follows: TGTGCCAGCAGCTTAGAAAGGGGATTACCCTACGAGCAGTACTTC. This translates into CASSLERGLPYEQYF.

This chain joins TRBV27 and TRBJ1-5; 9 bases fit TRBD1. J gave up 5 bases and V 3 bases, and 2 bases lay outside the gene matches. The CDR3 extends over 14 amino acids. Germline values: CDR1 MNHEY, CDR2 SMNVEV (reference sequence). The CDR3 DNA follows: TGTGCCAGCAGTTTCAGACAGGGGGATCAGCCCCAGCATTTT. Translated: CASSFRQGDQPQHF.

The chain has TRBV14 and TRBJ1-1; tentatively, D is TRBD1 (5 bases). There are 15 residues in the CDR3. Germline V lookup: CDR1 SGHDN, CDR2 FVKESK. V shed 4 bases and J shed 1 base, with 13 bases lying between them. The CDR3 region is CASSPGGNRNTEAFF. The CDR3 DNA reads TGTGCCAGCAGCCCGGGGGGGAATCGGAACACTGAAGCTTTCTTT.

The chain combines TRBV12-3 or TRBV12-4 with TRBJ1-2, with D perhaps matching TRBD1 (5 bases). This CDR3 has 12 residues. Deletions cut 4 bases from V and 3 bases from J, with 6 bases between. In DNA, the CDR3 is TGTGCCAGCAGTTCGGGGGACTATGGCTACACCTTC. The encoded protein is CASSSGDYGYTF.

The genes are TRBV18 and TRBJ1-4, with D maybe TRBD1 (6 bases). Germline V lookup: CDR1 KGHSH, CDR2 LQKENI. This CDR3 is built from 14 residues. Trimming removed 6 bases at V and 7 bases at J, with 15 bases between. The CDR3 protein is CASSGGLGSEKLFF. The CDR3 DNA is TGTGCCAGCTCGGGGGGGCTGGGGAGTGAAAAACTGTTTTTT.

The chain has TRBV9 and TRBJ2-7, with 7 nucleotides matching TRBD1. CDR1 is SGDLS, CDR2 YYNGEE, per germline. After removal of 4 bases from V and 5 bases from J, the junction contained 12 bases not matched to a gene. The CDR3 totals 15 residues. CDR3 residues: CASSLEGTAVHEQYF. CDR3 coding DNA: TGTGCCAGCAGCTTAGAGGGGACAGCGGTCCACGAGCAGTACTTC.

The chain has TRBV27 and TRBJ2-1; possible D gene TRBD1, 6 bases. Germline V gives CDR1 MNHEY, CDR2 SMNVEV (reference sequence). This CDR3 contains 14 residues. V was cut by 6 bases and J by 8 bases, with 17 bases left in between. The CDR3 DNA sequence: TGTGCCAGCAGCCTTCGCGGACAGAGGTATGAGCAGTTCTTC. Its protein product is CASSLRGQRYEQFF.